These 26 T cell receptor beta chains were sequenced from one sample in a study of T cells after yellow fever vaccination. Using its own MiXCR run on the 5' RACE reads, TCRdb lists one record per CDR3 protein. The table shows a few hundred thousand distinct CDR3 sequences, with about 3.5% occurring only once. This specimen consisted of PBMCs, obtained on the day of the yellow fever booster vaccination. The source of these receptors is a man younger than 30 who received the YFV17D yellow fever vaccine.

This chain links TRBV29-1 with TRBJ1-1; D unresolved. The CDR3 is made up of 10 amino acids. Germline CDR1 reads SQVTM; CDR2 reads ANQGSEA. V lost 4 bases and J 6 bases, leaving 6 bases between the germline ends. Here the CDR3 reads CSVAGSEAFF. The CDR3 nucleotides are TGCAGCGTTGCGGGGTCTGAAGCTTTCTTT.

This rearrangement joins TRBV2 to TRBJ1-6; the D gene is possibly TRBD1 (5 bases). The CDR3 runs to 14 residues. Germline V gene sequence: CDR1 SNHLY, CDR2 FYNNEI. With 2 bases removed from V and 12 bases from J, the gap between germline ends came to 14 bases. CDR3 sequence reads: CASSERRGWGPLHF. CDR3 nucleotide sequence: TGTGCCAGCAGTGAAAGGCGGGGGTGGGGACCCCTCCACTTT.

This clonotype was found a few times. V gene TRBV7-2 combines with J gene TRBJ1-2; maybe TRBD1 (6 bases). This CDR3 has 15 residues. V lost 3 bases and J 4 bases, leaving 15 bases between the germline ends. The germline V gene encodes CDR1 SGHTA and CDR2 FQGNSA. In DNA, the CDR3 is TGTGCCAGCAGCTTCGGGACACCGTATACCTATGGCTACACCTTC. Protein sequence: CASSFGTPYTYGYTF.

At least ten counts were recorded for this clonotype. V gene TRBV29-1 combines with J gene TRBJ1-4, with TRBD1 matching over 8 bases. V lost 4 bases to trimming and J lost 6 bases; unmatched junction nucleotides: 4. The CDR3 is 13 amino acids. Per germline, CDR1 SQVTM and CDR2 ANQGSEA. The CDR3: CSVARGQDEKLFF. For the CDR3, the DNA is TGCAGCGTTGCCAGGGGACAGGATGAAAAACTGTTTTTT.

This clonotype was found many times. The chain links TRBV5-1 to TRBJ1-2; 11 nucleotides align to TRBD1. The CDR3 has 14 residues. Germline trimming cut 4 bases from V and 7 bases from J; bases unmatched to any gene: 6. Germline V lookup: CDR1 SGHRS, CDR2 YFSETQ. Here the CDR3 reads CASSTGQGAFGYTF. DNA of the CDR3: TGCGCCAGCAGCACCGGACAGGGGGCGTTTGGCTACACCTTC.

This clonotype has a count of ten or more. This chain links TRBV7-9 with TRBJ2-3; D gene unclear. The CDR3 is 16 residues long. Germline assignment: CDR1 SEHNR and CDR2 FQNEAQ (reference sequence). With 1 base removed from V and 0 bases from J, the gap between germline ends came to 11 bases. The CDR3 here is CASSLVVTESTDTQYF. CDR3 DNA sequence: TGTGCCAGCAGCTTAGTAGTTACAGAGAGCACAGATACGCAGTATTTT.

This clonotype appeared many times. V and J are TRBV5-1 and TRBJ1-3; 7 positions agree with TRBD1. The CDR3 extends over 15 amino acids. J was trimmed by 0 bases and V by 4 bases; bases with no gene match: 4. The germline CDR1 and CDR2 sequences are SGHRS and YFSETQ. The DNA for the CDR3 is TGCGCCAGCAGCCGGGGGACAGACTCTGGAAACACCATATATTTT. The encoded protein is CASSRGTDSGNTIYF.

The chain combines TRBV28 with TRBJ2-7, with TRBD1 matching over 8 bases. The V segment lost 11 bases and the J segment 3 bases; nucleotides outside the gene matches: 9. Per the germline V gene, CDR1 is MDHEN and CDR2 is SYDVKM. The CDR3 is made up of 13 amino acids. The CDR3 loop is CASSGGPSYEQYV. The CDR3 coding sequence is TGTGCCTCTTCAGGGGGCCCAAGCTACGAGCAGTACGTC.

This clonotype was counted ten times or more. The rearrangement uses TRBV29-1 and TRBJ1-4; TRBD1 might be the D (6 bases). This CDR3 spans 13 amino acids. V gave up 6 bases and J gave up 8 bases, with 16 bases separating them. Per the germline V gene, CDR1 is SQVTM and CDR2 is ANQGSEA. CDR3 sequence (DNA): TGCAGCGTCATCAGGGGTGTACAAGAAAAACTGTTTTTT. Translation: CSVIRGVQEKLFF. The variable domain in full, with the rest retrieved from reference TRBV29-1 and TRBJ1-4, is SAVISQKPSRDICQRGTSLTIQCQVDSQVTMMFWYRQQPGQSLTLIATANQGSEATYESGFVIDKFPISRPNLTFSTLTVSNMSPEDSSIYLCSVIRGVQEKLFFGSGTQLSVL.

This clonotype was observed many times. V is TRBV20-1 and J is TRBJ1-5; tentative D call: TRBD1 (5 bases). The V gene's germline CDR1 is DFQATT and CDR2 SNEGSKA (reference sequence). The CDR3 extends over 14 amino acids. V was pared by 4 bases and J by 3 bases, with 13 bases between. For the CDR3, the DNA is TGCAGTGCTACCGCGAGACAGCTCAATCAGCCCCAGCATTTT. Protein sequence: CSATARQLNQPQHF.

This clonotype was seen repeatedly, ten times or more. The chain is built from TRBV18 and TRBJ2-3; 11 bases line up with TRBD2. This CDR3 comprises 18 residues. Trimming cost V 3 bases and J 0 bases; bases outside gene matches: 8. Per germline, CDR1 KGHSH and CDR2 LQKENI. The CDR3 spells CASSPTSGGYVSTDTQYF. The CDR3 bases are TGTGCCAGCTCACCTACTAGCGGGGGATATGTTAGCACAGATACGCAGTATTTT.

The chain links TRBV4-1 to TRBJ2-1; D remains ambiguous. The CDR3 is 13 amino acids. CDR1 is MGHRA, CDR2 YSYEKL, per germline. The V gene lost 1 base and the J gene lost 9 bases, with 10 bases spanning the gap. The CDR3 DNA reads TGCGCCAGCAGCCAAGCGACGGTGGGTGAGCAGTTCTTC. Encoded protein: CASSQATVGEQFF.

This clonotype appeared many times. V is TRBV5-1 and J is TRBJ2-7; D is ambiguous. CDR3 length: 12 residues. The V and J ends lost 5 bases and 4 bases respectively, with 10 bases between them. Per the germline V gene, CDR1 is SGHRS and CDR2 is YFSETQ. CDR3 DNA sequence: TGCGCCAGCAGGGCATGCGGTTACGAGCAGTACGTC. It is translated as CASRACGYEQYV.

This clonotype showed up many times. The chain recombines TRBV7-8 with TRBJ1-5, with 12 bases fitting TRBD1. The V gene end was trimmed by 0 bases and the J gene end by 3 bases; junction bases not matched to a gene: 3. Germline CDR1 is SGHVS and CDR2 is FQNEAQ. The CDR3 consists of 17 residues. This CDR3 is CASSLAGTGGLNQPQHF. The DNA for the CDR3 is TGTGCCAGCAGCTTAGCCGGGACAGGGGGCCTCAATCAGCCCCAGCATTTT.

J is TRBJ1-1 and V is TRBV10-2, with 7 positions matching TRBD1. The germline V gene has CDR1 WSHSY and CDR2 SAAADI. The trim removed 6 bases at V and 5 bases at J, leaving 12 bases unmatched. CDR3 length: 15 residues. The CDR3 DNA is TGCGCCAGCAGCCCTGGACAGGCTAAACAAACTGAAGCTTTCTTT. It codes for CASSPGQAKQTEAFF.

The sample holds a few counts of this clonotype. The CDR3 sequence: CASSQTGYQPQHF. CDR3 bases: TGTGCCAGCAGCCAGACAGGGTATCAGCCCCAGCATTTT. The chain carries TRBV3-1 and TRBJ1-5; 7 bases map to TRBD1. Trimming removed 3 bases from V and 5 bases from J; junction bases left unmatched: 1. This CDR3 has 13 residues. Germline V gives CDR1 LGHDT, CDR2 YNNKEL (reference sequence). Full variable domain (rest looked up from reference TRBV3-1 and TRBJ1-5): DTAVSQTPKYLVTQMGNDKSIKCEQNLGHDTMYWYKQDSKKFLKIMFSYNNKELIINETVPNRFSPKSPDKAHLNLHINSLELGDSAVYFCASSQTGYQPQHFGDGTRLSIL.

This clonotype appeared a few times. This chain joins TRBV7-2 and TRBJ1-2; TRBD1 agrees at 9 bases. The CDR3 spans 14 residues. Germline assignment: CDR1 SGHTA and CDR2 FQGNSA. The trim removed 5 bases at V and 8 bases at J, leaving 9 bases unmatched. The DNA for the CDR3 is TGTGCCAGCAGCCGGGGACAGGGTGGCTTGGGCTACACCTTC. Protein sequence: CASSRGQGGLGYTF.

This clonotype was found many times. This chain joins TRBV12-3 or TRBV12-4 and TRBJ2-1, with D unclear. The CDR3 sequence is 14 residues long. The V and J ends lost 3 bases and 0 bases respectively, with 6 bases between them. The CDR3 loop reads CASSFSLSYNEQFF. The DNA for the CDR3 is TGTGCCAGCAGTTTTTCCCTCTCCTACAATGAGCAGTTCTTC.

This chain joins TRBV4-3 and TRBJ2-3; 13 positions agree with TRBD2. CDR3 length: 17 residues. With 2 bases clipped from V and 4 bases from J, the junction kept 6 bases outside the gene matches. Germline-derived CDR1 and CDR2 are LGHNA and YSLEER. CDR3 in DNA: TGCGCCAGCAGCCAAACCGGACTAGCGGGGGTGCCAGATACGCAGTATTTT. Translated, it gives CASSQTGLAGVPDTQYF.

Many counts were recorded for this clonotype. This rearrangement joins TRBV10-3 to TRBJ2-3; TRBD2 matches 12 bases. CDR3 length equals 14 residues. Trimming cost V 8 bases and J 7 bases; bases outside gene matches: 7. In germline, CDR1 is ENHRY, CDR2 SYGVKD. CDR3 bases: TGTGCCATCCGCCCGACTAGCGGGGGTTATACGCAGTATTTT. Translated: CAIRPTSGGYTQYF.

In its sample, this clonotype was seen a few times. The V call is TRBV12-3 or TRBV12-4, the J call TRBJ2-2, with 7 bases lining up with TRBD1. CDR3 size: 14 residues. V was clipped by 10 bases and J by 3 bases; unmatched bases: 8. In DNA form, the CDR3 reads TGTGCCACTCTGAGGACAGGATACACCGGGGAGCTGTTTTTT. Its translation: CATLRTGYTGELFF.

This clonotype turned up a few times. CDR3 in DNA: TGTGCCACCAGCCAGACAGGGTCCGGGGAGCTGTTTTTT. Amino acids: CATSQTGSGELFF. The J gene is TRBJ2-2, the V gene TRBV15; 7 nucleotides match TRBD1. V was clipped by 5 bases and J by 6 bases; unmatched bases: 3. This CDR3 has 13 amino acids. CDR1 is LNHNV and CDR2 is YYDKDF in the germline V gene (reference sequence).

There are a few counts of this clonotype. The rearrangement links TRBV5-4 to TRBJ2-2; weak D call: TRBD1 (5 bases). The CDR3 is 16 amino acids. Germline assignment: CDR1 SGHNT and CDR2 YYREEE (reference sequence). The V end lost 3 bases, the J end lost 1 base, and 13 bases lay between the germline ends. This CDR3 is CASSSPPQGNTGELFF. DNA of the CDR3: TGTGCCAGCAGCTCACCCCCGCAGGGGAACACCGGGGAGCTGTTTTTT.

At least ten counts were recorded for this clonotype. CDR3 bases: TGTGCCAGCAGCCGGGACAGTATCCAAGAGACCCAGTACTTC. This sequence encodes CASSRDSIQETQYF. V gene TRBV11-2 combines with J gene TRBJ2-5, with TRBD1 matching 7 bases. CDR1 is SGHAT and CDR2 is FQNNGV in the germline V gene. There are 14 residues in the CDR3. V dropped 5 bases and J dropped 1; count of bases not matched to a gene: 4.

This clonotype has a count of ten or more. The chain recombines TRBV5-4 with TRBJ2-7; 8 bases are shared with TRBD1. CDR3 length: 15 residues. The J segment lost 9 bases and the V segment lost 4 bases, leaving 15 bases of the junction unmatched. Germline CDR1 SGHNT, CDR2 YYREEE (reference sequence). For the CDR3, the DNA is TGTGCCAGCAGCGACGGACAGGGACTTCCTATGGGGCAGTACTTC. Protein: CASSDGQGLPMGQYF.

In its sample, this clonotype was seen many times. The CDR3 region has the DNA TGTGCCAGCTGTAGCCTCCGGGACGGAGACTACGAGCAGTACGTC. Its protein product is CASCSLRDGDYEQYV. The V gene is TRBV6-2 or TRBV6-3, the J gene TRBJ2-7, with D perhaps matching TRBD1 or TRBD2 (5 bases each). The germline CDR1 and CDR2 sequences are MNHEY and SVGEGT. The V end lost 8 bases, the J end lost 3 bases, and 20 bases lay between the germline ends. CDR3 size: 15 residues.